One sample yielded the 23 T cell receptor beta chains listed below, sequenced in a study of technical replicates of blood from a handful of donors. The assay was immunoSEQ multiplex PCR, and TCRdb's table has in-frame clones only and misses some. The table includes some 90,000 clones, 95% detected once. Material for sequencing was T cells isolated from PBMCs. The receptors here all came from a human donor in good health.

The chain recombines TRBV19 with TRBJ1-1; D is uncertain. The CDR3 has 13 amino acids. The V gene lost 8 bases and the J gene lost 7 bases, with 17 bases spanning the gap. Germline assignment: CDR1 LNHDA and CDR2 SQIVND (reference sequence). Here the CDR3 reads CASWRASSREAFF. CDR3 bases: TGTGCCAGTTGGAGGGCGAGTAGTCGTGAAGCTTTCTTT.

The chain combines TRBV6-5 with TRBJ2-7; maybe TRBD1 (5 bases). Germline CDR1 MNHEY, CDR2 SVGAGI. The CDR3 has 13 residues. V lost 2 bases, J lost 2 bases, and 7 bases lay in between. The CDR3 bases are TGTGCCAGCAGTTACAGGGGAACCTACGAGCAGTACTTC. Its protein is CASSYRGTYEQYF.

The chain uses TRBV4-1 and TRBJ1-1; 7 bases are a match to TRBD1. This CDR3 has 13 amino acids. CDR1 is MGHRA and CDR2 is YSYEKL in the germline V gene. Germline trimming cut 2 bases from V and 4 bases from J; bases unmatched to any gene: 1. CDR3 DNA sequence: TGCGCCAGCAGCCAAACAGGGGCCACTGAAGCTTTCTTT. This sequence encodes CASSQTGATEAFF.

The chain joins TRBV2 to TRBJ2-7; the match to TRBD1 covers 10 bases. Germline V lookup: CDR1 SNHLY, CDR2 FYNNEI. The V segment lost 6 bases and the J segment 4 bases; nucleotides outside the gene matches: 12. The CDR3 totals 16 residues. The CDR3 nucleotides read TGTGCCAGCAGGAAAAGCCTCGGGACAGGGGCTTACGAGCAGTACTTC. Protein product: CASRKSLGTGAYEQYF.

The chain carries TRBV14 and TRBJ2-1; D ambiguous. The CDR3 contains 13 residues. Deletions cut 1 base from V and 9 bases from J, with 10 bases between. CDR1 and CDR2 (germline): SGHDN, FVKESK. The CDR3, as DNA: TGTGCCAGCAGCCAAGTAACTGCAGGTGAGCAGTTCTTC. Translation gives CASSQVTAGEQFF.

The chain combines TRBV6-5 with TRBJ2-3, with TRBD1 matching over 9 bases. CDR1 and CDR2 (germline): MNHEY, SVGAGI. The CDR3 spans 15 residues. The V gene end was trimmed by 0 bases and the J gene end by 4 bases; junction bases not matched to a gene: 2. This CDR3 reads CASSYSRTGADTQYF. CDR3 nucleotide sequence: TGTGCCAGCAGTTACTCCCGGACAGGGGCAGATACGCAGTATTTT.

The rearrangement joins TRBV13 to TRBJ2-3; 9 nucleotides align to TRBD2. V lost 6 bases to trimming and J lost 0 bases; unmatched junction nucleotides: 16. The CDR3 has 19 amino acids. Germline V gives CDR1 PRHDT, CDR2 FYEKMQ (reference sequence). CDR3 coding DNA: TGTGCCAGCAGTCCTAGTAGGGCGGGAGGGACAATCAGCACAGATACGCAGTATTTT. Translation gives CASSPSRAGGTISTDTQYF. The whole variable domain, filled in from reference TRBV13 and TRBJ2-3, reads AAGVIQSPRHLIKEKRETATLKCYPIPRHDTVYWYQQGPGQDPQFLISFYEKMQSDKGSIPDRFSAQQFSDYHSELNMSSLELGDSALYFCASSPSRAGGTISTDTQYFGPGTRLTVL.

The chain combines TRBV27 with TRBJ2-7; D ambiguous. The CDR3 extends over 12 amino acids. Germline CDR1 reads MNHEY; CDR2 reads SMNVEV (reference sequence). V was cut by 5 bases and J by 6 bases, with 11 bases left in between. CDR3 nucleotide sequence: TGTGCCAGCAGTGCGAGGCCCTCCGAGCAGTACTTC. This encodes CASSARPSEQYF.

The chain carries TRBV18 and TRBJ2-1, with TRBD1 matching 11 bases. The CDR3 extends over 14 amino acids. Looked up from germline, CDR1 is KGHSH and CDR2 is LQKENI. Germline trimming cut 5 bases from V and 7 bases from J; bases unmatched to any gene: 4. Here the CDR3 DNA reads TGTGCCAGCTCAATGGGACAGGGGGTAAATGAGCAGTTCTTC. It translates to CASSMGQGVNEQFF. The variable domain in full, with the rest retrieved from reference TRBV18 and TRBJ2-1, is NAGVMQNPRHLVRRRGQEARLRCSPMKGHSHVYWYRQLPEEGLKFMVYLQKENIIDESGMPKERFSAEFPKEGPSILRIQQVVRGDSAAYFCASSMGQGVNEQFFGPGTRLTVL.

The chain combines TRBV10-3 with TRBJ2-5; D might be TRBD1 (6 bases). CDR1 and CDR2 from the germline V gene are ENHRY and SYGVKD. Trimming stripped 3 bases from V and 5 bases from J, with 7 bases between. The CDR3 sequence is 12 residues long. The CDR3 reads CAISETGETQYF. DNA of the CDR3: TGTGCCATCAGTGAAACAGGGGAGACCCAGTACTTC.

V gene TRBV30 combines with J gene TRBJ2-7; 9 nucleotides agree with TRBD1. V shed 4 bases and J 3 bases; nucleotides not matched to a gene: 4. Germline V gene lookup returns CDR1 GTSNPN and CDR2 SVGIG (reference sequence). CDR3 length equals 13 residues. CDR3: CAWNSDRGYEQYF. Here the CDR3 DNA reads TGTGCCTGGAATTCGGACAGGGGCTACGAGCAGTACTTC.

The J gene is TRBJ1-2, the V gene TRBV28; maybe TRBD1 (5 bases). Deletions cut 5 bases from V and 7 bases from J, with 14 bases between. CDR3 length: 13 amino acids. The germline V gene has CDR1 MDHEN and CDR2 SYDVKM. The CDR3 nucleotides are TGTGCCAGCAGTACCAGCAGGGCGATTGGCTACACCTTC. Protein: CASSTSRAIGYTF.

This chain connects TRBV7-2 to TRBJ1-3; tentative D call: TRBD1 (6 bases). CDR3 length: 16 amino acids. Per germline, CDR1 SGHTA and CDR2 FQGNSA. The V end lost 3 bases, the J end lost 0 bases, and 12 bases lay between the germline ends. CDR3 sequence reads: CASSFVQGSSGNTIYF. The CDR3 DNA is TGTGCCAGCAGCTTTGTGCAGGGGAGCTCTGGAAACACCATATATTTT.

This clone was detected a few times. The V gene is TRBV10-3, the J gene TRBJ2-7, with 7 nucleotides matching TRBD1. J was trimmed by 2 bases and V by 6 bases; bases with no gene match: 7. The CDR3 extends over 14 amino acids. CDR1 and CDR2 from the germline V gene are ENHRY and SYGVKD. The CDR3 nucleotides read TGTGCCATCAGAGACCCGACAGGGACCTACGAGCAGTACTTC. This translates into CAIRDPTGTYEQYF.

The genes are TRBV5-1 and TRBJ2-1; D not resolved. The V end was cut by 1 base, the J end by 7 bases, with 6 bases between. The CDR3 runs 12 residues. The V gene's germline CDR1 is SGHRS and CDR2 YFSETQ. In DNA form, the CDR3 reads TGCGCCAGCAGCTTGAATAGAAATGAGCAGTTCTTC. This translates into CASSLNRNEQFF.

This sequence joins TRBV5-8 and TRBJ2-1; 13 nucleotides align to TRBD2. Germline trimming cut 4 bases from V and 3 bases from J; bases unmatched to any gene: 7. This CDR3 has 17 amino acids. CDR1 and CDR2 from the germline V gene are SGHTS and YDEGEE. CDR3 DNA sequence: TGTGCCAGCAGCCCCCGACTAGCGGGGGGTTACTACAATGAGCAGTTCTTC. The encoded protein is CASSPRLAGGYYNEQFF. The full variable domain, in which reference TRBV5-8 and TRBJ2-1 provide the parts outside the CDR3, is EAGVTQSPTHLIKTRGQQATLRCSPISGHTSVYWYQQALGLGLQFLLWYDEGEERNRGNFPPRFSGRQFPNYSSELNVNALELEDSALYLCASSPRLAGGYYNEQFFGPGTRLTVL.

CDR3 loop: CAIKLETGANTGELFF. The CDR3 DNA sequence: TGTGCCATCAAGTTGGAAACGGGAGCGAACACCGGGGAGCTGTTTTTT. This sequence joins TRBV10-3 and TRBJ2-2; the D gene is possibly TRBD2 (6 bases). In germline, CDR1 is ENHRY, CDR2 SYGVKD. The V end lost 7 bases, the J end lost 0 bases, and 15 bases lay between the germline ends. This CDR3 spans 16 amino acids.

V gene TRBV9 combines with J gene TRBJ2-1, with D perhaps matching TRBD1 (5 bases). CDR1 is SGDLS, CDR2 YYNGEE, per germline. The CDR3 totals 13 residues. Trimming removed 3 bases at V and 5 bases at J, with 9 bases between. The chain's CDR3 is CASSADSHNEQFF. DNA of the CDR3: TGTGCCAGCAGCGCCGACAGCCACAATGAGCAGTTCTTC.

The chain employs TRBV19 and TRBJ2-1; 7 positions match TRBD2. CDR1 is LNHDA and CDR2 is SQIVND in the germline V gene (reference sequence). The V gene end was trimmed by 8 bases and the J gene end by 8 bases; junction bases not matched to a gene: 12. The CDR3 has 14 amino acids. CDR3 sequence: CASGAWGGPHEQFF. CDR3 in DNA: TGTGCCAGTGGTGCGTGGGGAGGGCCCCATGAGCAGTTCTTC. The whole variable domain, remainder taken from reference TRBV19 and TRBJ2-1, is DGGITQSPKYLFRKEGQNVTLSCEQNLNHDAMYWYRQDPGQGLRLIYYSQIVNDFQKGDIAEGYSVSREKKESFPLTVTSAQKNPTAFYLCASGAWGGPHEQFFGPGTRLTVL.

This CDR3 is CASSHKRDSGANVLTF. CDR3 in DNA: TGTGCCAGCAGCCATAAGAGGGACTCTGGGGCCAACGTCCTGACTTTC. The chain has TRBV9 and TRBJ2-6, with a possible D match to TRBD2 (5 bases). CDR1 SGDLS and CDR2 YYNGEE come from the germline V gene. Trimming removed 4 bases from V and 0 bases from J, with 11 bases in between. The CDR3 covers 16 residues.

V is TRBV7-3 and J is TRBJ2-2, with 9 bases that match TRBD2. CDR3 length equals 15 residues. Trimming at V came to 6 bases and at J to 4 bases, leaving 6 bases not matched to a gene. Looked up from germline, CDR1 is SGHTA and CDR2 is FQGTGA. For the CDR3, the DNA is TGTGCCAGCAGTTTAGCGGGAGACCTCACCGGGGAGCTGTTTTTT. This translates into CASSLAGDLTGELFF.

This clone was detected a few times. CDR3 nucleotide sequence: TGTGCCTGGCTCCATTGGGGGGGCGCAGACACTGAAGCTTTCTTT. It yields the protein CAWLHWGGADTEAFF. This chain joins TRBV30 and TRBJ1-1; TRBD1 is a possible D gene (6 bases). Germline-derived CDR1 and CDR2 are GTSNPN and SVGIG (reference sequence). The CDR3 contains 15 residues. Between the trimmed V and J ends, which lost 5 bases and 3 bases, there was a span of 19 bases.

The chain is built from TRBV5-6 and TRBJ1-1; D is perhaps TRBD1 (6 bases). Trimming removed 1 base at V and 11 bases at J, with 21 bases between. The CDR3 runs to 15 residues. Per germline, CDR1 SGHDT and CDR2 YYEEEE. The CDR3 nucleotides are TGTGCCAGCAGCTTGATGGACAGATTACGGGACGTTGCTTTCTTT. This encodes CASSLMDRLRDVAFF.